This T cell receptor (beta chain) was observed in a study of beta chain features in type 1 diabetes. Of note for this clone: Its antigen is as yet unknown.

Study-wide results and caveats: Moderate but significant shortening of TCRB CDR3s was recorded in all four CD4+ subsets from Type 1 diabetes patients.

Investigators reverse transcribed all isolated RNA, so they sequenced expressed TCRB transcripts. An average about 3.8 million reads came from naive, central memory and regulatory T cell samples. Measured with immunoSEQ multiplex PCR; TCRdb has only the in-frame clones, and not every one. Among roughly 730,000 clones listed, around 15% were seen once. The CDR3 extends over 16 amino acids. The V gene lost 3 bases and the J gene lost 5 bases, with 19 bases spanning the gap. Germline assignment: CDR1 KGHSH and CDR2 LQKENI. The source is a man between 18 and 35 years old with type 1 diabetes. The rearrangement joins TRBV18 to TRBJ2-5, with D possibly TRBD2 on 6 matching bases. Sequencing input: naive CD4+ T cells from blood. The chain's CDR3 is CASSPLGAGRLETQYF. CDR3 DNA sequence: TGTGCCAGCTCACCCCTCGGCGCGGGGCGCTTGGAGACCCAGTACTTC.